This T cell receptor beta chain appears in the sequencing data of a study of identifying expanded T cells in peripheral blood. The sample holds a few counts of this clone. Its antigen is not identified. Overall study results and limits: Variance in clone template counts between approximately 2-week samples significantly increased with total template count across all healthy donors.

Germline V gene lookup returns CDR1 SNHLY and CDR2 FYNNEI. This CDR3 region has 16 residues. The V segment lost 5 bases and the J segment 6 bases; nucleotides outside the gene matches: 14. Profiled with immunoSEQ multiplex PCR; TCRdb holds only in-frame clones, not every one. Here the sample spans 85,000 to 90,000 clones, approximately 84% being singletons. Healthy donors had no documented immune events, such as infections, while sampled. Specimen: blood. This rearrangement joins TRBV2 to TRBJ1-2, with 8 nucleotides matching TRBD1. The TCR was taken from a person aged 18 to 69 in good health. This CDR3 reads CASSSYGTGGRNGYTF. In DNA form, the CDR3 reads TGTGCCAGCAGTAGCTATGGGACAGGCGGTCGGAATGGCTACACCTTC.